These 18 T cell receptor beta chains were sequenced from one sample in a study of T cell changes during pregnancy in multiple sclerosis. Profiled with immunoSEQ multiplex PCR; TCRdb holds only in-frame clones, not every one. The sample comprises approximately 110,000 clones, 91% of which are singletons, and about 3.2% rests with the top ten. This sample comprised peripheral blood, obtained after pregnancy. The receptors shown here come from a female donor with multiple sclerosis, enrolled in a pregnancy study.

This chain links TRBV27 with TRBJ2-3; D is perhaps TRBD1 (6 bases). Trimming left V 7 bases short and J 2 bases short, with 16 bases between. This CDR3 comprises 15 residues. The V gene's germline CDR1 is MNHEY and CDR2 SMNVEV (reference sequence). CDR3 amino acids: CASTRQGYNTDTQYF. The DNA for the CDR3 is TGTGCCAGCACCCGGCAGGGGTACAACACAGATACGCAGTATTTT.

This chain joins TRBV19 and TRBJ1-1; weak D call: TRBD1 (5 bases). The germline V and J ends were trimmed by 5 bases and 6 bases, with 10 bases remaining between them. The germline V gene has CDR1 LNHDA and CDR2 SQIVND (reference sequence). The CDR3 runs to 12 residues. The CDR3 spells CASSPRGAEAFF. CDR3 in DNA: TGTGCCAGTAGTCCAAGGGGCGCTGAAGCTTTCTTT.

The chain uses TRBV5-1 and TRBJ1-1, with D unresolved. Germline values: CDR1 SGHRS, CDR2 YFSETQ. CDR3 size: 15 residues. V was cut by 4 bases and J by 0 bases, with 13 bases left in between. DNA of the CDR3: TGCGCCAGCAGCCAAGCGGGCCTCATGAACACTGAAGCTTTCTTT. Translation: CASSQAGLMNTEAFF. The full variable domain, in which reference TRBV5-1 and TRBJ1-1 provide the parts outside the CDR3, is KAGVTQTPRYLIKTRGQQVTLSCSPISGHRSVSWYQQTPGQGLQFLFEYFSETQRNKGNFPGRFSGRQFSNSRSEMNVSTLELGDSALYLCASSQAGLMNTEAFFGQGTRLTVV.

The chain combines TRBV19 with TRBJ2-2; 9 bases line up with TRBD2. V lost 4 bases, J lost 2 bases, and 5 bases stayed unmatched. This CDR3 is built from 16 residues. Germline CDR1 and CDR2: LNHDA and SQIVND (reference sequence). The CDR3 region is CASSTRTSANTGELFF. The CDR3 coding sequence is TGTGCCAGTAGTACTCGGACTAGCGCCAACACCGGGGAGCTGTTTTTT.

CDR3 region: CASSDRLAGLAGELFF. The CDR3 DNA is TGTGCCAGCAGTGATCGGCTAGCGGGGTTGGCCGGGGAGCTGTTTTTT. V is TRBV2 and J is TRBJ2-2, with TRBD2 matching 9 bases. The V and J ends lost 3 bases and 6 bases, in that order; junction bases with no gene match: 8. This CDR3 comprises 16 residues. Per germline, CDR1 SNHLY and CDR2 FYNNEI. Supplemented by reference TRBV2 and TRBJ2-2, the full variable domain reads EPEVTQTPSHQVTQMGQEVILRCVPISNHLYFYWYRQILGQKVEFLVSFYNNEISEKSEIFDDQFSVERPDGSNFTLKIRSTKLEDSAMYFCASSDRLAGLAGELFFGEGSRLTVL.

The rearrangement links TRBV5-1 to TRBJ2-1; 7 bases align to TRBD2. Germline V gene data show CDR1 as SGHRS and CDR2 as YFSETQ. There are 16 residues in the CDR3. Trimming cost V 0 bases and J 4 bases; bases outside gene matches: 7. CDR3 amino acids: CASSLVAQGGYNEQFF. In DNA form, the CDR3 reads TGCGCCAGCAGCTTGGTGGCGCAGGGAGGGTACAATGAGCAGTTCTTC. Filled out from reference TRBV5-1 and TRBJ2-1, the complete variable domain reads KAGVTQTPRYLIKTRGQQVTLSCSPISGHRSVSWYQQTPGQGLQFLFEYFSETQRNKGNFPGRFSGRQFSNSRSEMNVSTLELGDSALYLCASSLVAQGGYNEQFFGPGTRLTVL.

The rearrangement links TRBV2 to TRBJ1-3, with D tentatively TRBD1 (6 bases). There are 11 residues in the CDR3. Trimming took 6 bases from V and 16 from J, leaving 16 bases between them. Germline V gives CDR1 SNHLY, CDR2 FYNNEI. CDR3 in DNA: TGTGCCAGCAGCTGGACAGATTCGGAGTATTTT. This codes for CASSWTDSEYF.

In the case of this clone: The junction departs from the called germline gene at one end, perhaps through a read error. The V and J genes are TRBV7-7 and TRBJ2-7, with 7 bases matching TRBD2. CDR1 is SSHAT and CDR2 is FNYEAQ in the germline V gene (reference sequence). This CDR3 is built from 13 residues. The CDR3 nucleotides are TGTGCTAGCAGCCGCGGGGGTCGGGACGAGCAGTACTTC. Protein sequence: CASSRGGRDEQYF.

This sequence joins TRBV6-5 and TRBJ1-4; possibly TRBD1 for D (5 bases). Trimming removed 6 bases at V and 8 bases at J, with 10 bases between. The CDR3 is 12 residues long. Per germline, CDR1 MNHEY and CDR2 SVGAGI. The CDR3 protein is CASRDSVEKLFF. In DNA form, the CDR3 reads TGTGCCAGCAGAGACAGTGTCGAAAAACTGTTTTTT.

The gene calls are TRBV27 and TRBJ1-1, with 7 positions matching TRBD1. With 4 bases clipped from V and 6 bases from J, the junction kept 17 bases outside the gene matches. The CDR3 has 17 residues. Germline V lookup: CDR1 MNHEY, CDR2 SMNVEV (reference sequence). In DNA form, the CDR3 reads TGTGCCAGCAGTTCTCCGCGGACAGGCTTATCCAGGTCTGAAGCTTTCTTT. This encodes CASSSPRTGLSRSEAFF.

The chain is built from TRBV11-2 and TRBJ2-5; the D gene is possibly TRBD1 (5 bases). V lost 7 bases and J 4 bases, leaving 16 bases between the germline ends. The CDR3 is 14 residues long. Germline CDR1 SGHAT, CDR2 FQNNGV. The CDR3 protein is CASTDSFVGETQYF. CDR3 DNA sequence: TGTGCCAGCACAGACAGCTTCGTTGGAGAGACCCAGTACTTC.

V and J are TRBV19 and TRBJ2-7; TRBD1 matches 10 bases. Trimming removed 4 bases from V and 3 bases from J; junction bases left unmatched: 6. This CDR3 spans 15 amino acids. Per the germline V gene, CDR1 is LNHDA and CDR2 is SQIVND (reference sequence). CDR3 amino acids: CASSTSGQGDYEQYF. The CDR3 DNA reads as TGTGCCAGTAGTACCTCCGGACAGGGGGACTACGAGCAGTACTTC.

The chain has TRBV6-5 and TRBJ2-5; TRBD2 might be the D (5 bases). Germline lookup yields CDR1 MNHEY and CDR2 SVGAGI. The V gene lost 7 bases and the J gene lost 2 bases, with 17 bases spanning the gap. This CDR3 has 15 residues. The DNA of the CDR3 is TGTGCCAGCATTAAAAGACCGGGATCACAAGAGACCCAGTACTTC. Its translation is CASIKRPGSQETQYF.

The chain has TRBV5-6 and TRBJ2-7; D is uncertain. The CDR3 is made up of 14 amino acids. Trimming took 0 bases from V and 2 from J, leaving 9 bases between them. CDR1 is SGHDT, CDR2 YYEEEE, per germline. CDR3 nucleotide sequence: TGTGCCAGCAGCTTGGCGCTGCGAGCCTACGAGCAGTACTTC. Translation: CASSLALRAYEQYF.

This rearrangement joins TRBV9 to TRBJ1-2; D unclear. CDR1 SGDLS and CDR2 YYNGEE come from the germline V gene. This CDR3 comprises 13 residues. V was shortened by 2 bases and J by 3 bases, with 8 bases between the two germline ends. The CDR3 reads CASSVAQDYGYTF. DNA for the CDR3: TGTGCCAGCAGCGTCGCGCAGGACTATGGCTACACCTTC.

V gene TRBV5-8 combines with J gene TRBJ1-1; 7 nucleotides line up with TRBD1. There are 11 residues in the CDR3. V lost 2 bases to trimming and J lost 11 bases; unmatched junction nucleotides: 3. Germline V gene lookup returns CDR1 SGHTS and CDR2 YDEGEE. For the CDR3, the DNA is TGTGCCAGCAGCTTCGGCAGGGGGGCTTTCTTT. Translated, it gives CASSFGRGAFF.

The rearrangement links TRBV6-4 to TRBJ2-1; 12 bases map to TRBD2. This CDR3 spans 15 amino acids. V lost 6 bases, J lost 4 bases, and 4 bases stayed unmatched. Germline loops: CDR1 MRHNA, CDR2 SNTAGT. The CDR3 is CASSRLAGVYNEQFF. The CDR3, as DNA: TGTGCCAGCAGCCGACTAGCGGGGGTATACAATGAGCAGTTCTTC.

The chain recombines TRBV5-1 with TRBJ1-2, with TRBD1 matching over 10 bases. The V gene end was trimmed by 1 base and the J gene end by 7 bases; junction bases not matched to a gene: 7. Per the germline V gene, CDR1 is SGHRS and CDR2 is YFSETQ. The CDR3 consists of 15 residues. The CDR3 sequence is CASSLLGTGVAGYTF. The CDR3 DNA reads TGCGCCAGCAGCTTGTTGGGGACAGGGGTAGCTGGCTACACCTTC.